This is a list of T cell receptor beta chains from one sample in a study of blood T cell repertoires in COVID-19. The assay was immunoSEQ multiplex PCR, and TCRdb's table has in-frame clones only and misses some. The sample consists of 440,000 or so clones, around nine tenths of them appearing once. Sequencing was performed on peripheral blood. All receptors derive from a woman in her 40s with COVID-19, enrolled during active disease. Both conserved end residues are part of each CDR3. A D gene is named only where the DNA matches it firmly. Clone size appears in some rows only: once, few, many, or a class for an expanded clone.

DNA | CDR3 | V | size | D | length | J
TGTGCCAGCAGTTTAGGCAGGGTTAACTATGGCTACACCTTC | CASSLGRVNYGYTF | TRBV28 | - | - | 14 | TRBJ1-2
TGTGCCAGCAGCGTAGAGCTGAACACTGAAGCTTTCTTT | CASSVELNTEAFF | TRBV9 | - | - | 13 | TRBJ1-1
TGTGCCAGCAGCTTCGGCACTGAAGCTTTCTTT | CASSFGTEAFF | TRBV11-2 | few | - | 11 | TRBJ1-1
TGTGCCAGCAGTTACGGGCAGGGCACCTACGAGCAGTACTTC | CASSYGQGTYEQYF | TRBV6-5 | - | - | 14 | TRBJ2-7
TGCGCCAGCAGCCGGCACAGCGGGACGAATGAAAAACTGTTTTTT | CASSRHSGTNEKLFF | TRBV4-3 | once | - | 15 | TRBJ1-4
TGTGCCAGTAGTATTAAGGGCGGGCAGCCCCAGCATTTT | CASSIKGGQPQHF | TRBV19 | - | - | 13 | TRBJ1-5
TGTGCCAGCAGCTTCTACAGGGAAGAGACCCAGTACTTC | CASSFYREETQYF | TRBV7-2 | - | - | 13 | TRBJ2-5
TGTGCCAGCAGCCAAGTCGGGGGCGAGCAGTACTTC | CASSQVGGEQYF | TRBV3-1/TRBV3-2 | - | - | 12 | TRBJ2-7
TGCAGTGCTAGTTCGCTAGCGGGAGTGAAAGATACGCAGTATTTT | CSASSLAGVKDTQYF | TRBV20-1 | - | TRBD2 | 15 | TRBJ2-3
TGTGCCAGCAGCTTAGGGGGCTCGACCTTTTACGAGCAGTACTTC | CASSLGGSTFYEQYF | TRBV27 | once | TRBD1 | 15 | TRBJ2-7
TGTGCCATCAGCGTAACAACGGGGGCCTACGAGCAGTACTTC | CAISVTTGAYEQYF | TRBV10-3 | - | - | 14 | TRBJ2-7
TGTGCCTGGTCTCCGGCGGGGACTCTTAACTATGGCTACACCTTC | CAWSPAGTLNYGYTF | TRBV30 | - | - | 15 | TRBJ1-2
TGTGCCAGCAGCCAGTCACCGACTAGCGGGGGGGCCGGCACAGATACGCAGTATTTT | CASSQSPTSGGAGTDTQYF | TRBV7-3 | - | TRBD2 | 19 | TRBJ2-3
TGTGCCAGCAGTCGGAGTGGGTCTCAGCCCCAGCATTTT | CASSRSGSQPQHF | TRBV28 | - | - | 13 | TRBJ1-5
TGCGCCAGCAGCCCCACAGGACAGGGTCCTGAGATCCACTTT | CASSPTGQGPEIHF | TRBV5-1 | - | TRBD1 | 14 | TRBJ1-6
TGTGCCATCAGGGACAGGGACTACGAGCAGTACTTC | CAIRDRDYEQYF | TRBV10-3 | - | TRBD1 | 12 | TRBJ2-7
TGTGCCAGCACTGGGACAGGGGTCTCCGAGCAGTACTTC | CASTGTGVSEQYF | TRBV2 | once | TRBD1 | 13 | TRBJ2-7
TGCAGTGCTAGTCAGGGGTGGACTAGTAGCAATCAGCCCCAGCATTTT | CSASQGWTSSNQPQHF | TRBV20-1 | - | - | 16 | TRBJ1-5
TGTGCCAGCAGCCAAGTAGGCCTAGCGGGACCAAGCTCCTACAATGAGCAGTTCTTC | CASSQVGLAGPSSYNEQFF | TRBV14 | - | TRBD2 | 19 | TRBJ2-1
TGTGCCAGCAGCCACAGGGGTCAGCCCCAGCATTTT | CASSHRGQPQHF | TRBV6-5 | - | TRBD1 | 12 | TRBJ1-5
TGTGCCAGTAGTATTCGGGACTCCCGGGACAGGTCTTATAGATACACCTTC | CASSIRDSRDRSYRYTF | TRBV19 | - | TRBD1 | 17 | TRBJ1-2
TGTGCCAGCAGCTTAAACCTATACCAGGGGAGTATTGAAGCTTTCTTT | CASSLNLYQGSIEAFF | TRBV11-2 | - | - | 16 | TRBJ1-1
TGTGCCAGCTCCTCCGACAGGGGGCCCACAGATACGCAGTATTTT | CASSSDRGPTDTQYF | TRBV18 | once | TRBD1 | 15 | TRBJ2-3
TGTGCCAGCAGTATCACACAGGGTTCGAACACTGAAGCTTTCTTT | CASSITQGSNTEAFF | TRBV2 | - | - | 15 | TRBJ1-1
TGTGCCAGCAGTTACTCGATGTGGGGCGGAGCGTCAGATACGCAGTATTTT | CASSYSMWGGASDTQYF | TRBV6-2/TRBV6-3 | - | - | 17 | TRBJ2-3
TGTGCCAGCAGCCAAGTTACGGGGGGTGAGCAGTTCTTC | CASSQVTGGEQFF | TRBV7-2 | once | TRBD2 | 13 | TRBJ2-1
TGTGCCAGCGACAGGGGCTATGGCTACACCTTC | CASDRGYGYTF | TRBV28 | - | TRBD1 | 11 | TRBJ1-2
TGTGCCAGCAGCTTAGGGCGGGAGGCCCGGCGGGAGACCCAGTACTTC | CASSLGREARRETQYF | TRBV7-8 | - | TRBD2 | 16 | TRBJ2-5
TGTGCCAGCAGCCCCGGACAGGGCAGCTACCAGCCCCAGCATTTT | CASSPGQGSYQPQHF | TRBV6-5 | once | TRBD1 | 15 | TRBJ1-5
TGTGCCAGCAGCATACGTGGCGGGCCCACAGATACGCAGTATTTT | CASSIRGGPTDTQYF | TRBV5-4 | - | - | 15 | TRBJ2-3
TGTGCCAGCGGGGTCGGCTCCAAGGGGACCCTCCACTTT | CASGVGSKGTLHF | TRBV3-1/TRBV3-2 | - | - | 13 | TRBJ1-6
TGTGCCAGCAGGTACCGACAGGGAAATGGCAACGAGCAGTACTTC | CASRYRQGNGNEQYF | TRBV7-2 | - | TRBD1 | 15 | TRBJ2-7
TGTGCCACCAGTGATTTTATAAGGGGGAACACTGAAGCTTTCTTT | CATSDFIRGNTEAFF | TRBV24-1 | - | - | 15 | TRBJ1-1
TGTGCCAGCAGCGACAGGGTGACCTACGAGCAGTACTTC | CASSDRVTYEQYF | TRBV25-1 | - | TRBD1 | 13 | TRBJ2-7
TGCGCCAGCAGCCAAGATCTGGGACACCTCTACACCTTC | CASSQDLGHLYTF | TRBV4-3 | - | - | 13 | TRBJ1-2
TGTGCCAGCAGCTTAAGGGGTCGGGAGACCCAGTACTTC | CASSLRGRETQYF | TRBV11-3 | - | - | 13 | TRBJ2-5
TGTGCCAGCAGCCTCCAATGGGGGGATATGAACACTGAAGCTTTCTTT | CASSLQWGDMNTEAFF | TRBV11-2 | many | - | 16 | TRBJ1-1
TGCGCCAGCAGCTTGGCCGCAGGGGGTATGAACAACTATGGCTACACCTTC | CASSLAAGGMNNYGYTF | TRBV5-1 | - | TRBD1 | 17 | TRBJ1-2
TGTGCCAGCAGTGCGACAGGGAGGAGCACTGAAGCTTTCTTT | CASSATGRSTEAFF | TRBV6-4 | - | TRBD1 | 14 | TRBJ1-1
TGCAGCGTGGGGGACAGGGGTCCCAGCTACGAGCAGTACTTC | CSVGDRGPSYEQYF | TRBV29-1 | - | TRBD1 | 14 | TRBJ2-7
TGTGCCAGCAGCCAAGGGGGCGTGTATGGCTACACCTTC | CASSQGGVYGYTF | TRBV3-1/TRBV3-2 | - | - | 13 | TRBJ1-2
TGTGCCAGCTCACCACCTCCGGCTAGCGGGAGCTATGAGCAGTTCTTC | CASSPPPASGSYEQFF | TRBV18 | - | TRBD2 | 16 | TRBJ2-1
TGTGCCAGCGGTAAGCAGAGGGACACTGAAGCTTTCTTT | CASGKQRDTEAFF | TRBV7-2 | - | - | 13 | TRBJ1-1
TGTGCCAGCAGTTTTTCCGGGACAGCCCTCTATGGCTACACCTTC | CASSFSGTALYGYTF | TRBV6-2/TRBV6-3 | - | TRBD1 | 15 | TRBJ1-2
TGCGCCAGCAGCCAAGTAGGGACAGCCTTTGAAAAACTGTTTTTT | CASSQVGTAFEKLFF | TRBV4-3 | once | TRBD1 | 15 | TRBJ1-4